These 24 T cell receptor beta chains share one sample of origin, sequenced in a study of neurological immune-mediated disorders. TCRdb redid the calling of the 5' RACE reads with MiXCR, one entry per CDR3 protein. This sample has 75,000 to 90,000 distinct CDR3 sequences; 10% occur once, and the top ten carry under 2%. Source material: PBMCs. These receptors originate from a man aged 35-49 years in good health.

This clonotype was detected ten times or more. The CDR3 reads CASSSYLQGVTYGYTF. CDR3 nucleotides: TGTGCCAGCAGCTCCTATCTACAGGGGGTTACCTATGGCTACACCTTC. The chain uses TRBV5-6 and TRBJ1-2; 8 bases align to TRBD1. The CDR3 loop spans 16 amino acids. Unmatched junction bases numbered 11, after V lost 3 bases and J lost 4 bases. The germline V gene has CDR1 SGHDT and CDR2 YYEEEE.

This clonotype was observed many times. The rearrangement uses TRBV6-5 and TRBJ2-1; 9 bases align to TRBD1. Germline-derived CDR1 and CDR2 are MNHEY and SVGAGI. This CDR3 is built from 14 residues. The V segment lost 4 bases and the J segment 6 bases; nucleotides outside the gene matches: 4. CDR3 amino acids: CASSSWTGVNEQFF. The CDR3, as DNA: TGTGCCAGCAGTTCCTGGACAGGGGTCAATGAGCAGTTCTTC.

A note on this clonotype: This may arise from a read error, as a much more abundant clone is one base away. DNA of the CDR3: TGTGCCAGCAGTTTCGTCGGACAGGGTGTGAAGACCCAGTACTTC. Encoded protein: CASSFVGQGVKTQYF. This rearrangement joins TRBV28 to TRBJ2-5; 8 bases are shared with TRBD1. The trim removed 3 bases at V and 6 bases at J, leaving 9 bases unmatched. Germline V CDR1 and CDR2: MDHEN, SYDVKM. The CDR3 has 15 residues.

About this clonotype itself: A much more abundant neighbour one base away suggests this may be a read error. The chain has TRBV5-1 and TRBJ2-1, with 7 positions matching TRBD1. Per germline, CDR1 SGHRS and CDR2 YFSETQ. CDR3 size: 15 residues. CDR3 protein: CARSLAARGNKEQFF. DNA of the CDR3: TGCGCCAGAAGCTTGGCGGCCAGGGGGAATAAAGAGCAGTTCTTC.

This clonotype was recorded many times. CDR3 loop: CASRESDGETQYF. CDR3 DNA sequence: TGCGCCAGCAGGGAATCCGACGGGGAGACCCAGTACTTC. J is TRBJ2-5 and V is TRBV5-1; D is ambiguous. Germline loops: CDR1 SGHRS, CDR2 YFSETQ. The CDR3 sequence is 13 residues long. With 5 bases removed from V and 5 bases from J, the gap between germline ends came to 13 bases. Using reference TRBV5-1 and TRBJ2-5 for the parts outside the CDR3, the full variable domain is KAGVTQTPRYLIKTRGQQVTLSCSPISGHRSVSWYQQTPGQGLQFLFEYFSETQRNKGNFPGRFSGRQFSNSRSEMNVSTLELGDSALYLCASRESDGETQYFGPGTRLLVL.

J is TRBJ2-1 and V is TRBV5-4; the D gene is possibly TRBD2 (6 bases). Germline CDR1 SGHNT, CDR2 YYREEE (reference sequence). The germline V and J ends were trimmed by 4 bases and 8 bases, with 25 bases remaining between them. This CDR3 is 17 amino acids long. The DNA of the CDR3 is TGTGCCAGCAGCCCCGGACTCCTCCTAGCCCCGGGGGATGAGCAGTTCTTC. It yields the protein CASSPGLLLAPGDEQFF. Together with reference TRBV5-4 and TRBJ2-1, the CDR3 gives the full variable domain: ETGVTQSPTHLIKTRGQQVTLRCSSQSGHNTVSWYQQALGQGPQFIFQYYREEENGRGNFPPRFSGLQFPNYSSELNVNALELDDSALYLCASSPGLLLAPGDEQFFGPGTRLTVL.

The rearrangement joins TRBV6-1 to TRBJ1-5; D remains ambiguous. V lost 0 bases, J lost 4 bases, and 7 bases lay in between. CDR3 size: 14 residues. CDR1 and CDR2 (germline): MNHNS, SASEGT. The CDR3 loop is CASSEAITNQPQHF. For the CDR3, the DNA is TGTGCCAGCAGTGAAGCGATTACAAATCAGCCCCAGCATTTT.

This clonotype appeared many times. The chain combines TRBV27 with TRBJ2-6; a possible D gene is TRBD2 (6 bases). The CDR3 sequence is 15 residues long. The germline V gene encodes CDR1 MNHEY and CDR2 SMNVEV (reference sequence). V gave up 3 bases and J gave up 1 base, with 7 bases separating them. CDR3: CASSFGGSGANVLTF. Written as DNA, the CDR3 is TGTGCCAGCAGTTTCGGGGGATCTGGGGCCAACGTCCTGACTTTC.

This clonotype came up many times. The CDR3 protein is CSARSGARDQPQHF. The CDR3 region has the DNA TGCAGTGCTAGGTCAGGGGCGAGGGATCAGCCCCAGCATTTT. The genes are TRBV20-1 and TRBJ1-5; D perhaps matches TRBD1 (6 bases). The CDR3 runs 14 residues. The V end was cut by 3 bases, the J end by 5 bases, with 14 bases between. CDR1 and CDR2 (germline): DFQATT, SNEGSKA (reference sequence).

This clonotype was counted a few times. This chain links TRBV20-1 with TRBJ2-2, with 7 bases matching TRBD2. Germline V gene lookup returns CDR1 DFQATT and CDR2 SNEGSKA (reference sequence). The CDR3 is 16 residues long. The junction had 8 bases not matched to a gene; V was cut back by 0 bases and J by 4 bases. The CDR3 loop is CSARDVGLPFTGELFF. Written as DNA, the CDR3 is TGCAGTGCTAGAGATGTGGGACTACCTTTCACCGGGGAGCTGTTTTTT.

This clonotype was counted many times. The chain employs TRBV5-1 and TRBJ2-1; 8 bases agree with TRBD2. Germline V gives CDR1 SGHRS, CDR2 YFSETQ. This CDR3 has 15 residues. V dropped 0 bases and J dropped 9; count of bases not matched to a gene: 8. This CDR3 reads CASSLALAGSFEQFF. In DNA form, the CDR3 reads TGCGCCAGCAGCTTGGCCCTAGCGGGTTCCTTTGAGCAGTTCTTC.

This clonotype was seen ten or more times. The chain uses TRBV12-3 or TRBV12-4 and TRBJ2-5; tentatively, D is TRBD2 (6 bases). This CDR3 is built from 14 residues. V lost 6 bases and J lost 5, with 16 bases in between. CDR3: CASSSAGGPETQYF. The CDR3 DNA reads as TGTGCCAGCAGCTCAGCGGGCGGGCCGGAGACCCAGTACTTC.

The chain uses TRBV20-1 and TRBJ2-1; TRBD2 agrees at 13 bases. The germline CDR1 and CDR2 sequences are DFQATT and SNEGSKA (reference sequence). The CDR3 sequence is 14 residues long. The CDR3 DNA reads TGCAGGCCCCACGTGACTAGCGGGAGGAATGAGCAGTTCTTC. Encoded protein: CRPHVTSGRNEQFF.

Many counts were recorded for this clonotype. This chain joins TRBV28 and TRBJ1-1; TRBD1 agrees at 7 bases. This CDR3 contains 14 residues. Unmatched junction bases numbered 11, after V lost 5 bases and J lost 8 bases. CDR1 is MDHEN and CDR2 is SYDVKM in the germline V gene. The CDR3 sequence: CASSTPTGSAEAFF. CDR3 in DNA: TGTGCCAGCAGTACCCCGACAGGGAGCGCCGAAGCTTTCTTT.

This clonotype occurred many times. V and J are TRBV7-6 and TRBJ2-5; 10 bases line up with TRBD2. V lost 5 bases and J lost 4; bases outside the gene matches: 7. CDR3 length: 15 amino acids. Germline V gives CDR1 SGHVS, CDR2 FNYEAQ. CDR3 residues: CASSVIGTSVETQYF. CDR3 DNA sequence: TGTGCCAGCAGCGTAATCGGGACTAGCGTAGAGACCCAGTACTTC.

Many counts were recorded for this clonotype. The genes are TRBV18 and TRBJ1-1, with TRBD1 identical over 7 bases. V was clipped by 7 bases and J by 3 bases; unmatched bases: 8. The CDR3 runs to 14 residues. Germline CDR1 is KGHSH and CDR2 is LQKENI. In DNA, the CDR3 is TGTGCCAGCTTATCGACAGGGTTGGACACTGAAGCTTTCTTT. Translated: CASLSTGLDTEAFF.

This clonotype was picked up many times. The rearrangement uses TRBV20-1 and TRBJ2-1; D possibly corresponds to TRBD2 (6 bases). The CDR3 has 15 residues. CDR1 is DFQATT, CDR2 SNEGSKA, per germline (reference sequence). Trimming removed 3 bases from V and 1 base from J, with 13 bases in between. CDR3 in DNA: TGCAGTGCTAGGATTCGGGGGAGTTCCTACAATGAGCAGTTCTTC. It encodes CSARIRGSSYNEQFF.

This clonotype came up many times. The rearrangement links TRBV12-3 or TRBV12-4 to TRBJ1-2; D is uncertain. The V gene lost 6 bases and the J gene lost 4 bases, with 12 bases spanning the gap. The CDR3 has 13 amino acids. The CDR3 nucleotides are TGTGCCAGCAGCCCTCAAGGTAGCTATGGCTACACCTTC. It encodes CASSPQGSYGYTF.

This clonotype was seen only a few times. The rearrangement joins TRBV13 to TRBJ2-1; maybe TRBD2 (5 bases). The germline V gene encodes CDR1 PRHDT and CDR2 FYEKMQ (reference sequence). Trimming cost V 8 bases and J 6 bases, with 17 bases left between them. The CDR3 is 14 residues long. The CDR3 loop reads CASSRGLSINEQFF. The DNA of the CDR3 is TGTGCCAGCTCGCGAGGACTCTCCATCAATGAGCAGTTCTTC.

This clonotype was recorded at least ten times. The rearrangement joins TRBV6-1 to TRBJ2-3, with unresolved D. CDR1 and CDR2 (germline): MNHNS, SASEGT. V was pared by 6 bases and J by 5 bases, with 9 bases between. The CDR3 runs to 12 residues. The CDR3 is CASSSPIDTQYF. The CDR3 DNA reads TGTGCCAGCAGCTCGCCCATAGATACGCAGTATTTT.

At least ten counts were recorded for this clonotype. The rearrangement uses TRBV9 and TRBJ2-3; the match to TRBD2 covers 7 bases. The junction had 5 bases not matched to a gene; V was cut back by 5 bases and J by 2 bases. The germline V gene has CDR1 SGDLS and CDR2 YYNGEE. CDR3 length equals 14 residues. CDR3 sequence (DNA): TGTGCCAGCAGTTCTAGCGGATTCACAGATACGCAGTATTTT. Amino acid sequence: CASSSSGFTDTQYF.

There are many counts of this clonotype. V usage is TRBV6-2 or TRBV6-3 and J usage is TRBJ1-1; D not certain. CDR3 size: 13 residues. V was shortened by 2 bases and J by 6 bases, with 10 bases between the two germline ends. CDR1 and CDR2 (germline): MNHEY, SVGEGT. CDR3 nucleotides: TGTGCCAGCAGTTACCCCCCCCAAGCTGAAGCTTTCTTT. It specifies CASSYPPQAEAFF.

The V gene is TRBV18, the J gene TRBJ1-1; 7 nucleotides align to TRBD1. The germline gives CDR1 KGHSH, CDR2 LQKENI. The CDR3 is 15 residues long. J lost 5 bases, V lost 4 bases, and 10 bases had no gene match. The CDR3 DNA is TGTGCCAGCTCACTATCAGGGGGACGGGAAACTGAAGCTTTCTTT. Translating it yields CASSLSGGRETEAFF.

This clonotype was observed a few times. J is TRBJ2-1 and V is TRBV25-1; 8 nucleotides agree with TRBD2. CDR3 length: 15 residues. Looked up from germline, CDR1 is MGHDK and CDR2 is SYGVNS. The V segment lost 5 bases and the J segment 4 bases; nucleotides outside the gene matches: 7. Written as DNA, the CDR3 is TGTGCCAGCAGTCCCGAGACTAGCGTATACAATGAGCAGTTCTTC. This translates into CASSPETSVYNEQFF.